The rows below give T cell receptor beta chains drawn from one sample of a study of identical twins. TCRdb independently ran MiXCR on the 5' RACE reads; one entry per CDR3 protein. The repertoire holds 400,000 to 550,000 distinct CDR3 sequences, with 20% to 25% as singletons. The same data also went into a second study, on T cells expressing NK-cell markers.

Sequencing input: CD4+ T cells sorted from blood. The source is a woman between 18 and 29 years old in good health. Each CDR3 is given with its conserved first and last residue. Each record gives: V gene, CDR3 protein.

TRBV7-2,CASSLAPWAGGTQYF
TRBV20-1,CSASRGVDEQFF
TRBV9,CASSAGPHNEQFF
TRBV5-6,CASSFARQGTTGELFF
TRBV24-1,CATSDPTSGGAAEQFF
TRBV20-1,CSARVGGTQYF
TRBV3-1,CASCSGTSGADTQYF
TRBV7-8,CASSSRATKGNQPQHF
TRBV20-1,CSARLAGVGEQFF
TRBV7-2,CASSLVGLYEQYF
TRBV7-9,CASSPSGGNTEAFF
TRBV7-2,CASSFQRGQETQYF
TRBV14,CASSQEWRGASYNEQFF
TRBV6-1,CASSRFGESNQPQHF
TRBV12-3/TRBV12-4,CASSTTDRLPLHF
TRBV5-1,CASSSSWGDLPYEQYF
TRBV12-3/TRBV12-4,CASRSSSSYNEQFF
TRBV20-1,CSAPTGLAEAFF
TRBV11-2,CASSVGTSGRGKRNEQFF
TRBV5-5,CASHTDSYNEQFF
TRBV5-6,CASSLRREVAETQYF
TRBV3-1,CASSQEGPFEQYF
TRBV6-5,CASSYSPGREKLFF
TRBV20-1,CSARDWATTDTQYF
TRBV5-1,CASSLVGLAVETQYF
TRBV20-1,CSASPSMETQYF
TRBV6-5,CASSYSAPNTGELFF
TRBV20-1,CSARAPGGRAPEQYF
TRBV5-1,CASSLKTVGRTSGGDTQYF
TRBV20-1,CSAALGRGNGELFF
TRBV6-1,CASRHRDRVGNEQFF
TRBV7-9,CASSPGTAYNQPQHF
TRBV30,CAWISGTSRAGELFF
TRBV6-1,CASNYGGTDYEQYF
TRBV7-9,CASSSPRGMGDFRELFF
TRBV11-2,CASSLTKSYRGQVNEQYF
TRBV5-1,CASSPLPQQGTIDGYTF
TRBV15,CATSRDGARNIQYF
TRBV15,CATSARDSYEQYF
TRBV12-3/TRBV12-4,CASGLRRGEQYF
TRBV5-1,CASSRGGPTYNEQFF
TRBV5-1,CASRYRDSYEQYF
TRBV7-8,CASSLMATMGNEQYF
TRBV5-1,CASSQTSGGQNTEAFF
TRBV20-1,CSARDSQGGNEQFF
TRBV29-1,CSGGGNNEQFF
TRBV4-2,CASSQGGRGADTQYF
TRBV20-1,CSAASGADYEQYF
TRBV10-3,CAISKLAGGSSDEQYF
TRBV6-5,CASSYSGDTQYF
TRBV20-1,CSARDHKRTSYEQYF
TRBV20-1,CSASGLSRSEYEQYF
TRBV27,CASSPSGSPYEQYF